This T cell receptor beta chain derives from a study of blood T cell repertoires in COVID-19. V shed 2 bases, J shed 3 bases, and the junction held 4 bases outside the gene matches. Germline V gene sequence: CDR1 SGHTA, CDR2 FQGNSA. The CDR3 runs to 14 residues. Some clones are missing from TCRdb's copy, which holds only in-frame ones; the method was immunoSEQ multiplex PCR. The sample lists roughly 410,000 clones; around 87% were seen once. The sequencing input was peripheral blood. The sequence came from a woman in her sixties or seventies with COVID-19, enrolled during active disease. V is TRBV7-2 and J is TRBJ2-7, with TRBD1 matching 7 bases. The CDR3 sequence: CASSLYRGNYEQYF. The CDR3, as DNA: TGTGCCAGCAGCTTATACAGGGGAAACTACGAGCAGTACTTC.